This is a list of T cell receptor beta chains from one sample in a study of CD8+ T cells in alopecia areata. Clones were read by immunoSEQ multiplex PCR, and TCRdb kept only the in-frame ones, dropping some. The table lists 200,000 to 250,000 clones, around 50% of them singletons. The sample comprised CD8+ T cells sorted from blood. Receptors originate from a human donor in good health. Both conserved end residues are part of each CDR3. The order of the fields is CDR3 protein, CDR3 DNA, D gene, V gene, J gene, clone size. D genes are given only for firm matches. A row's size may be missing; if present it is once, few, many or a size class.

CASSPGSYYEQYF,TGTGCCAGCAGCCCGGGCAGCTACTACGAGCAGTACTTC,.,TRBV13,TRBJ2-7,many
CSVATGGGTEAFF,TGCAGCGTAGCTACAGGGGGTGGCACTGAAGCTTTCTTT,TRBD1,TRBV29-1,TRBJ1-1,.
CASSLRASYEQYF,TGTGCCAGCAGCTTAAGAGCCTCCTACGAGCAGTACTTC,.,TRBV7-9,TRBJ2-7,few
CSVGKGGGTEAFF,TGCAGCGTGGGAAAGGGTGGTGGCACTGAAGCTTTCTTT,.,TRBV29-1,TRBJ1-1,.
CASSSSGGYEQYF,TGTGCCAGCAGTTCTAGCGGGGGCTACGAGCAGTACTTC,TRBD2,TRBV6-5,TRBJ2-7,.
CASTHQGDTQYF,TGTGCCAGCACCCATCAGGGGGATACGCAGTATTTT,.,TRBV11-2,TRBJ2-3,.
CASSSGVPDTQYF,TGTGCCAGCAGCTCGGGGGTCCCAGATACGCAGTATTTT,.,TRBV5-6,TRBJ2-3,.
CASSFGTSGGQQETQYF,TGTGCCAGCAGCTTCGGGACTAGCGGGGGGCAACAAGAGACCCAGTACTTC,TRBD2,TRBV7-9,TRBJ2-5,few
CASSMGGETQYF,TGTGCCAGTAGTATGGGAGGAGAGACCCAGTACTTC,.,TRBV19,TRBJ2-5,few
CASSYQRSYEQYF,TGTGCCAGCAGTTACCAGCGCTCCTACGAGCAGTACTTC,.,TRBV6-5,TRBJ2-7,.
CASSFHEQYF,TGTGCCAGCAGCTTCCACGAGCAGTACTTC,.,TRBV5-8,TRBJ2-7,few
CATSGVTRYGYTF,TGTGCCACCTCCGGGGTGACTCGCTATGGCTACACCTTC,.,TRBV15,TRBJ1-2,.
CASSSWTAPEAFF,TGTGCCAGCAGTTCTTGGACCGCACCTGAAGCTTTCTTT,.,TRBV6-5,TRBJ1-1,.
CASIGPDSYKNIQYF,TGTGCCAGCATTGGCCCCGACAGCTACAAAAACATTCAGTACTTC,.,TRBV2,TRBJ2-4,.
CASSPVFGGGPDTQYF,TGTGCCAGCAGTCCTGTATTCGGGGGGGGCCCAGATACGCAGTATTTT,TRBD2,TRBV11-2,TRBJ2-3,.
CASSLTPLFSRIWDGDSTDTQYF,TGTGCCAGCAGTTTAACGCCTCTATTTTCTAGAATTTGGGACGGCGATAGCACAGATACGCAGTATTTT,.,TRBV27,TRBJ2-3,.
CATSSLSDTQYF,TGTGCCACCAGCAGCCTCTCAGATACGCAGTATTTT,.,TRBV15,TRBJ2-3,.
CASSDGQGGSYGYTF,TGTGCCAGCAGTGATGGGCAGGGAGGATCCTATGGCTACACCTTC,.,TRBV6-4,TRBJ1-2,few
CASSFGGTEAFF,TGTGCCAGCAGCTTCGGGGGAACTGAAGCTTTCTTT,.,TRBV11-2,TRBJ1-1,once
CASSYGEAGANVLTF,TGTGCCAGCAGTTACGGCGAAGCTGGGGCCAACGTCCTGACTTTC,.,TRBV6-5,TRBJ2-6,.
CASRPRTMKTQYF,TGTGCCAGCCGCCCTAGGACAATGAAGACCCAGTACTTC,.,TRBV5-6,TRBJ2-5,.
CASSQDPRVNYGYTF,TGCGCCAGCAGCCAAGATCCCAGGGTAAACTATGGCTACACCTTC,.,TRBV4-1,TRBJ1-2,.
CASSTLTSGRPDTQYF,TGCGCCAGCAGCACTTTGACTAGCGGGAGACCAGATACGCAGTATTTT,TRBD2,TRBV5-1,TRBJ2-3,.
CASSLSTGGDGYTF,TGTGCCAGCAGCTTAAGTACAGGGGGCGATGGCTACACCTTC,TRBD1,TRBV7-9,TRBJ1-2,.
CATCTSETQYF,TGTGCCACCTGTACGTCGGAGACCCAGTACTTC,.,TRBV19,TRBJ2-5,.
CASSHTGTGNTIYF,TGTGCCAGCAGCCACACAGGGACTGGAAACACCATATATTTT,.,TRBV11-1,TRBJ1-3,few
CASSVGVGTGIPEQYF,TGCGCCAGCAGCGTTGGGGTCGGGACAGGGATTCCCGAGCAGTACTTC,TRBD1,TRBV5-1,TRBJ2-7,.
CSVPDEVGNTEAFF,TGCAGCGTGCCAGATGAGGTCGGGAACACTGAAGCTTTCTTT,.,TRBV29-1,TRBJ1-1,.
CASSTSGGGAGYGYTF,TGCGCCAGCAGCACCAGCGGAGGGGGCGCGGGCTATGGCTACACCTTC,TRBD1,TRBV5-1,TRBJ1-2,few